The entry below gives a single T cell receptor (beta chain) sequence along with its context. Its specificity is unknown. V shed 4 bases and J 3 bases; nucleotides not matched to a gene: 4. This CDR3 is 15 amino acids long. Looked up from germline, CDR1 is SGHRS and CDR2 is YFSETQ. The data stem from a study of Ad26.COV2.S vaccination and SARS-CoV-2 variants. Study-level background: Once or twice, 56 days apart, Ad26.COV2.S was delivered intramuscularly.

Sample treatment: over 15 received Ad26.COV2.S at low or high dose, single or two shots; 5 received placebo; per-sample allocation not given. Specimen acquisition occurred on day 63 following the initial vaccine or placebo injection. In Boston, the donor was an adult between 18-55 years of age. Repertoires were generated with immunoSEQ multiplex PCR, while TCRdb's copy carries only in-frame clones and drops some. Among some 450,000 clones listed, 90% were seen once. The study, taken as a whole, reports: While placebo recipients had lower spike-specific TCR breadth, vaccine recipients had more. Vaccine and placebo recipients had similar non-spike TCR breadth.

The receptor was isolated from a person aged 18 to 59 who received the Ad26.COV2.S COVID-19 vaccine or a placebo. The gene calls are TRBV5-1 and TRBJ2-1; 10 bases line up with TRBD2. Sequencing was performed on peripheral blood, taken in a trial of Ad26.COV2.S vaccine versus placebo. This CDR3 reads CASSPGLAVYNEQFF. CDR3 sequence (DNA): TGCGCCAGCAGCCCCGGACTAGCGGTCTACAATGAGCAGTTCTTC.